Each of the 31 T cell receptor beta chains below was sequenced from the same sample in a study of blood T cell repertoires in COVID-19. The method was immunoSEQ multiplex PCR; TCRdb's version includes in-frame clones alone and lacks a portion of them. Among about 250,000 clones listed, roughly 90% were seen once. Sequencing was carried out using peripheral blood. All receptors come from a woman aged 30 to 39 with acute or convalescent COVID-19.

The chain has TRBV5-6 and TRBJ2-1; 13 bases fit TRBD2. Per germline, CDR1 SGHDT and CDR2 YYEEEE. The CDR3 covers 16 residues. The V gene end was trimmed by 4 bases and the J gene end by 4 bases; junction bases not matched to a gene: 5. In DNA, the CDR3 is TGTGCCAGCAGCGAGGGACTAGCGGGATCGTACAATGAGCAGTTCTTC. Translating gives CASSEGLAGSYNEQFF.

The chain uses TRBV6-5 and TRBJ1-5; D is unresolved. The CDR3 is made up of 12 amino acids. V was cut by 5 bases and J by 8 bases, with 10 bases left in between. Germline CDR1 is MNHEY and CDR2 is SVGAGI. CDR3 loop: CASSPPAEPQHF. CDR3 DNA: TGTGCCAGCAGTCCTCCGGCGGAGCCCCAGCATTTT.

The chain has TRBV7-9 and TRBJ1-4, with a weak D call TRBD1 (6 bases). The germline CDR1 and CDR2 sequences are SEHNR and FQNEAQ (reference sequence). The CDR3 loop spans 18 amino acids. V gave up 0 bases and J gave up 0 bases, with 14 bases separating them. In DNA form, the CDR3 reads TGTGCCAGCAGCTTAGCACAGGGAATCCCCTCAACTAATGAAAAACTGTTTTTT. Translating gives CASSLAQGIPSTNEKLFF.

This chain connects TRBV30 to TRBJ1-1; the D gene is possibly TRBD1 (5 bases). The germline V gene encodes CDR1 GTSNPN and CDR2 SVGIG (reference sequence). CDR3 size: 15 residues. V lost 4 bases and J 4 bases, leaving 19 bases between the germline ends. CDR3 DNA: TGTGCCTGGAATTCTTACCCGGCCGGGGGCACTGAAGCTTTCTTT. Amino acid sequence: CAWNSYPAGGTEAFF.

J is TRBJ1-4 and V is TRBV3-1 (or the pseudogene TRBV3-2), with 9 bases identical to TRBD1. CDR3 length equals 14 residues. Germline V gene sequence: CDR1 LGHDT, CDR2 YNNKEL (reference sequence). Losses at the gene ends were 1 base for V and 6 bases for J; bases not matched to a gene: 0. This chain's CDR3 is CASSQGTGDEKLFF. The CDR3 DNA is TGTGCCAGCAGCCAAGGGACAGGGGATGAAAAACTGTTTTTT.

The CDR3 protein is CASRGTLYEQYF. CDR3 in DNA: TGCGCCAGCCGGGGGACCCTCTACGAGCAGTACTTC. V and J are TRBV10-2 and TRBJ2-7; TRBD2 might be the D (6 bases). CDR3 length: 12 amino acids. The germline V and J ends were trimmed by 8 bases and 3 bases, with 11 bases remaining between them. Germline CDR1 and CDR2: WSHSY and SAAADI.

The chain recombines TRBV5-8 with TRBJ1-6, with 12 bases fitting TRBD1. This CDR3 comprises 17 residues. The V gene's germline CDR1 is SGHTS and CDR2 YDEGEE. Losses at the gene ends were 4 bases for V and 10 bases for J; bases not matched to a gene: 12. DNA for the CDR3: TGTGCCAGCAGCCTCCCGGGACAGGGGGCCACTAGGTCACCCCTCCACTTT. Encoded protein: CASSLPGQGATRSPLHF. The whole variable domain, filled in from reference TRBV5-8 and TRBJ1-6, reads EAGVTQSPTHLIKTRGQQATLRCSPISGHTSVYWYQQALGLGLQFLLWYDEGEERNRGNFPPRFSGRQFPNYSSELNVNALELEDSALYLCASSLPGQGATRSPLHFGNGTRLTVT.

This clone has only one observation. The rearrangement joins TRBV4-2 to TRBJ1-4; TRBD1 is a possible D gene (5 bases). Germline V CDR1 and CDR2: LGHNA, YNFKEQ. V gave up 3 bases and J gave up 3 bases, with 14 bases separating them. The CDR3 has 16 amino acids. The chain's CDR3 is CASSQDRQSPNEKLFF. CDR3 coding DNA: TGTGCCAGCAGCCAGGATCGACAGTCACCTAATGAAAAACTGTTTTTT.

The rearrangement links TRBV29-1 to TRBJ2-7; tentatively, D is TRBD1 (6 bases). The germline V gene encodes CDR1 SQVTM and CDR2 ANQGSEA. V was shortened by 4 bases and J by 4 bases, with 17 bases between the two germline ends. The CDR3 extends over 14 amino acids. DNA for the CDR3: TGCAGCGTTGCGTGGACAGCCAACCGATACGAGCAGTACTTC. Encoded protein: CSVAWTANRYEQYF.

This sequence joins TRBV9 and TRBJ1-3; 9 nucleotides agree with TRBD1. Germline CDR1 and CDR2: SGDLS and YYNGEE. The ends lost 3 bases at V and 1 base at J; junction bases unmatched: 5. CDR3 length equals 16 residues. CDR3 residues: CASSEGQGYSGNTIYF. CDR3 DNA: TGTGCCAGCAGCGAGGGACAGGGATATTCTGGAAACACCATATATTTT.

The genes are TRBV15 and TRBJ1-2, with a weak D call TRBD1 (6 bases). The germline V and J ends were trimmed by 1 base and 8 bases, with 11 bases remaining between them. The germline V gene encodes CDR1 LNHNV and CDR2 YYDKDF (reference sequence). CDR3 length: 13 residues. This CDR3 is CATSRGGPGGYTF. The CDR3, as DNA: TGTGCCACCAGCAGAGGGGGGCCTGGGGGCTACACCTTC.

The chain carries TRBV5-6 and TRBJ1-2, with D possibly matching TRBD1 (5 bases). Germline CDR1 SGHDT, CDR2 YYEEEE. This CDR3 is 13 amino acids long. V was cut by 1 base and J by 3 bases, with 7 bases left in between. For the CDR3, the DNA is TGTGCCAGCAGCTTGACCAGGGACTATGGCTACACCTTC. As protein: CASSLTRDYGYTF. Supplemented by reference TRBV5-6 and TRBJ1-2, the full variable domain reads DAGVTQSPTHLIKTRGQQVTLRCSPKSGHDTVSWYQQALGQGPQFIFQYYEEEERQRGNFPDRFSGHQFPNYSSELNVNALLLGDSALYLCASSLTRDYGYTFGSGTRLTVV.

The J gene is TRBJ1-2, the V gene TRBV19; 8 nucleotides match TRBD1. The V gene's germline CDR1 is LNHDA and CDR2 SQIVND (reference sequence). CDR3 length: 13 residues. With 3 bases clipped from V and 6 bases from J, the junction kept 3 bases outside the gene matches. CDR3 region: CASSMDRAHGYTF. Written as DNA, the CDR3 is TGTGCCAGTAGTATGGACAGGGCCCATGGCTACACCTTC.

V and J are TRBV29-1 and TRBJ2-1; D unclear. Germline assignment: CDR1 SQVTM and CDR2 ANQGSEA. The CDR3 spans 12 residues. The V and J ends lost 5 bases and 11 bases respectively, with 16 bases between them. CDR3 sequence reads: CSVPDFGAKQFF. As DNA, the CDR3 is TGCAGCGTTCCCGACTTCGGAGCCAAGCAGTTCTTC.

This clone appeared once. The chain has TRBV7-3 and TRBJ1-2, with 8 bases lining up with TRBD1. CDR1 is SGHTA, CDR2 FQGTGA, per germline. The CDR3 sequence is 15 residues long. V lost 2 bases to trimming and J lost 0 bases; unmatched junction nucleotides: 2. The CDR3 DNA sequence: TGTGCCAGCAGCTTAGGGACAGGAGCTAACTATGGCTACACCTTC. Translated: CASSLGTGANYGYTF.

The chain recombines TRBV3-1 (or the pseudogene TRBV3-2) with TRBJ2-7, with D possibly TRBD2 on 6 matching bases. V dropped 1 base and J dropped 6 bases, with 10 bases sitting between them. In germline, CDR1 is LGHDT, CDR2 YNNKEL (reference sequence). CDR3 size: 13 residues. CDR3 DNA sequence: TGTGCCAGCAGCCAAGCGGGAGTCGTCGAGCAGTACTTC. Residues: CASSQAGVVEQYF.

The V and J genes are TRBV12-5 and TRBJ1-6; 10 bases match TRBD1. The CDR3 has 14 amino acids. The V gene's germline CDR1 is LGHNT and CDR2 FRNRAP. V dropped 6 bases and J dropped 9; count of bases not matched to a gene: 5. CDR3 amino acids: CASGWGQGLSPLHF. The CDR3 DNA reads as TGTGCTAGTGGCTGGGGACAGGGGCTTTCACCCCTCCACTTT.

This chain joins TRBV7-2 and TRBJ1-2; TRBD1 agrees at 8 bases. The germline gives CDR1 SGHTA, CDR2 FQGNSA. This CDR3 has 13 residues. The ends lost 5 bases at V and 6 bases at J; junction bases unmatched: 5. The CDR3 region is CASSQDRVNGYTF. CDR3 in DNA: TGTGCCAGCAGCCAGGACAGGGTAAATGGCTACACCTTC.

The chain has TRBV4-3 and TRBJ2-7, with unresolved D. CDR1 and CDR2 (germline): LGHNA, YSLEER. Trimming shortened V by 1 base and J by 2 bases, and 12 bases separated the two germline ends. The CDR3 length is 15 residues. CDR3 in DNA: TGCGCCAGCAGCCAAGCTGCAGGTTATGCCTACGAGCAGTACTTC. Residues: CASSQAAGYAYEQYF.

The CDR3 is CSVSYGSTDTQYF. The CDR3 DNA is TGCAGCGTTTCTTATGGCAGTACAGATACGCAGTATTTT. This chain links TRBV29-1 with TRBJ2-3; D is uncertain. Trimming stripped 5 bases from V and 3 bases from J, with 12 bases between. Per germline, CDR1 SQVTM and CDR2 ANQGSEA. This CDR3 region has 13 residues.

This chain links TRBV6-5 with TRBJ2-1; D is perhaps TRBD2 (6 bases). The CDR3 totals 13 residues. In germline, CDR1 is MNHEY, CDR2 SVGAGI. V was clipped by 7 bases and J by 6 bases, with 13 bases between them. CDR3 in DNA: TGTGCCAGCAAAGGCGGGATTCCCAATGAGCAGTTCTTC. Translating gives CASKGGIPNEQFF.

V is TRBV9 and J is TRBJ2-2; 8 nucleotides line up with TRBD1. The germline V gene encodes CDR1 SGDLS and CDR2 YYNGEE. J lost 3 bases, V lost 2 bases, and 6 bases had no gene match. The CDR3 runs to 16 residues. CDR3 region: CASSVPQGADTGELFF. CDR3 DNA: TGTGCCAGCAGCGTCCCCCAGGGGGCTGACACCGGGGAGCTGTTTTTT.

This clone has just a few counts. The chain couples TRBV24-1 to TRBJ2-1; D not resolved. The CDR3 totals 15 residues. The germline V gene encodes CDR1 KGHDR and CDR2 SFDVKD. Trimming cost V 6 bases and J 3 bases, with 14 bases left between them. The CDR3 DNA sequence: TGTGCCACCAGTCCCAGCCCGACTCGCTACAATGAGCAGTTCTTC. Amino acid sequence: CATSPSPTRYNEQFF.

This clone was seen only once. The chain recombines TRBV24-1 with TRBJ1-6; 7 nucleotides match TRBD1. Germline CDR1 is KGHDR and CDR2 is SFDVKD. The CDR3 is 15 residues long. V shed 7 bases, J shed 6 bases, and the junction held 8 bases outside the gene matches. In nucleotides, the CDR3 is TGTGCCACCAGGGGACAGAACAGAACTAATTCACCCCTCCACTTT. Translated: CATRGQNRTNSPLHF.

The chain joins TRBV4-3 to TRBJ2-2; 7 bases align to TRBD2. CDR3 size: 17 residues. Germline V gene lookup returns CDR1 LGHNA and CDR2 YSLEER. V shed 1 base, J shed 4 bases, and the junction held 9 bases outside the gene matches. CDR3 DNA: TGCGCCAGCAGCCAAGCTTCTTTGGGGGGGTTCACCGGGGAGCTGTTTTTT. It codes for CASSQASLGGFTGELFF.

The J gene is TRBJ1-5, the V gene TRBV7-2; D gene ambiguous. Deletions cut 2 bases from V and 2 bases from J, with 16 bases between. Germline V CDR1 and CDR2: SGHTA, FQGNSA. This CDR3 has 17 residues. The CDR3 sequence is CASSLSPRLAGNQPQHF. For the CDR3, the DNA is TGTGCCAGCAGCTTATCCCCAAGGCTAGCGGGCAATCAGCCCCAGCATTTT.

The CDR3 nucleotides are TGTGCCAGCAGTTTATGGAGCGGGAGCGGCTACAATGAGCAGTTCTTC. This sequence encodes CASSLWSGSGYNEQFF. The chain carries TRBV27 and TRBJ2-1; 8 bases map to TRBD2. This CDR3 is built from 16 residues. The J segment lost 3 bases and the V segment lost 1 base, leaving 5 bases of the junction unmatched. CDR1 MNHEY and CDR2 SMNVEV come from the germline V gene (reference sequence).

The chain links TRBV30 to TRBJ1-1; D unresolved. Between the trimmed V and J ends, which lost 0 bases and 10 bases, there was a span of 18 bases. The CDR3 runs 14 residues. Germline V lookup: CDR1 GTSNPN, CDR2 SVGIG (reference sequence). The CDR3, as DNA: TGTGCCTGGAGTGTACGAAGGGAGGGCCGCGTAGCTTTCTTT. Translation gives CAWSVRREGRVAFF. The variable domain in full, with the rest retrieved from reference TRBV30 and TRBJ1-1, is SQTIHQWPATLVQPVGSPLSLECTVEGTSNPNLYWYRQAAGRGLQLLFYSVGIGQISSEVPQNLSASRPQDRQFILSSKKLLLSDSGFYLCAWSVRREGRVAFFGQGTRLTVV.

The J gene is TRBJ1-3, the V gene TRBV3-1 (or the pseudogene TRBV3-2), with D possibly being TRBD1 (5 bases). Looked up from germline, CDR1 is LGHDT and CDR2 is YNNKEL (reference sequence). The CDR3 contains 15 residues. Trimming removed 3 bases at V and 4 bases at J, with 13 bases between. The CDR3 protein is CASSQDQGFGNTIYF. CDR3 DNA sequence: TGTGCCAGCAGCCAGGACCAGGGCTTCGGAAACACCATATATTTT.

The J gene is TRBJ2-2, the V gene TRBV19; a possible D gene is TRBD1 (6 bases). Germline loops: CDR1 LNHDA, CDR2 SQIVND (reference sequence). V gave up 9 bases and J gave up 3 bases, with 20 bases separating them. The CDR3 extends over 16 amino acids. The CDR3 nucleotides are TGTGCCAGCACGAACCCCAGGGGCCGGGACACCGGGGAGCTGTTTTTT. This codes for CASTNPRGRDTGELFF.

The chain couples TRBV6-2 or TRBV6-3 to TRBJ2-7; 7 bases align to TRBD2. The trim removed 5 bases at V and 2 bases at J, leaving 6 bases unmatched. CDR1 is MNHEY and CDR2 is SVGEGT in the germline V gene. This CDR3 is built from 14 residues. CDR3 loop: CASSTLAGTYEQYF. Here the CDR3 DNA reads TGTGCCAGCAGTACCTTAGCGGGTACCTACGAGCAGTACTTC.